This T cell receptor (beta chain) is drawn from a study of glioma-infiltrating T cells. In its sample, this clonotype ranks as medium-sized. Amplification of TCR alpha and beta CDR3 regions from RNA used iRepertoire nested multiplex PCR. Tissue mRNA or PBMC total RNA, roughly 90-450 ng, went into one-step reverse transcription and amplification. TCRdb independently ran MiXCR on the multiplex PCR reads; one entry per CDR3 protein. Of about 3,900 distinct CDR3 sequences detected, roughly 31% appear once; the ten largest clones hold 26%. V lost 10 bases and J 3 bases, leaving 12 bases between the germline ends. Germline CDR1 reads MNHNS; CDR2 reads SASEGT. The CDR3 sequence is 12 residues long.

The chain uses TRBV6-1 and TRBJ1-2; D remains ambiguous. Sequencing used glioma tissue, nonneoplastic brain tissue, or PBMCs (not recorded which). This receptor was obtained from a human donor with low-grade glioma or glioblastoma, undergoing nonglioma brain surgery, or in good health (not recorded which). In DNA, the CDR3 is TGTGCCACCCCAGAAAGAGACTATGGCTACACCTTC. It is translated as CATPERDYGYTF.